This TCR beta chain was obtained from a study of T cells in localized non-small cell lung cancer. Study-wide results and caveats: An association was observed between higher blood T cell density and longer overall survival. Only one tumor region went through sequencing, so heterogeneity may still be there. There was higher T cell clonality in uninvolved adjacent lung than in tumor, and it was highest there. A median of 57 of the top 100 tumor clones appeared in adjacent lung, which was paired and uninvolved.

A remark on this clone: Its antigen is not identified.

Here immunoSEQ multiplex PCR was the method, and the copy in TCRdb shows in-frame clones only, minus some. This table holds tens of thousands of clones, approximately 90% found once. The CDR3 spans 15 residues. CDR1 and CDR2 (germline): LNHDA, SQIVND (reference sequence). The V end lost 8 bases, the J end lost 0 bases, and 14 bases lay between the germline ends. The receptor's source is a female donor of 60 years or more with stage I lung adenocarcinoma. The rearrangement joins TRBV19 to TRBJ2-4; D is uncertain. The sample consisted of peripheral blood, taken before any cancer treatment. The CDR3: CASSLSPLAKNIQYF. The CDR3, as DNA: TGTGCCAGTTCATTAAGCCCCTTAGCCAAAAACATTCAGTACTTC.